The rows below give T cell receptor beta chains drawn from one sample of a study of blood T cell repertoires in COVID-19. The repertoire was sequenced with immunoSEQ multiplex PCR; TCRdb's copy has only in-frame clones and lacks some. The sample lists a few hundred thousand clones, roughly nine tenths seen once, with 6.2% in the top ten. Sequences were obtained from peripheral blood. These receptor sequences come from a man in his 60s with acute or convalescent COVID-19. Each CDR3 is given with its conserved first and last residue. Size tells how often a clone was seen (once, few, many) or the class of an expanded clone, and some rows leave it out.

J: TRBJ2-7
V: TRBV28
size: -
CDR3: CAAHGRLAYEQYF

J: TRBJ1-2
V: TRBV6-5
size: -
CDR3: CASSIQLQETSSYTF

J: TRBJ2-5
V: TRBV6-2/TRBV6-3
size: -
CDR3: CASSYPSGRPRIETQYF

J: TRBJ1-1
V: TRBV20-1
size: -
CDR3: CSASYTGTTEAFF

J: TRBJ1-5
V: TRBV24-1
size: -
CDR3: CATSSTGYSNQPQHF

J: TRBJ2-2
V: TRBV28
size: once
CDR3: CASSPPLNTGELFF

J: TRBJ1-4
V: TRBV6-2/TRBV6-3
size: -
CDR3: CASSTTAGYEKLFF

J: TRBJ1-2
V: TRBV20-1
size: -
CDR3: CSASRSGTIHGYTF

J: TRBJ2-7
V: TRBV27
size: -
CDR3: CASIPSGSVWEQYF

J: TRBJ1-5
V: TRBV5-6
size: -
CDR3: CASSSWDREGQPQHF

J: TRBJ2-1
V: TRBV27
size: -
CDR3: CAAGGQGFNEQFF

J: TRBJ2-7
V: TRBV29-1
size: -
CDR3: CSVFYGAYEQYF

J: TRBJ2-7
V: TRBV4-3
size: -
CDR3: CASSQDASTYEQYF

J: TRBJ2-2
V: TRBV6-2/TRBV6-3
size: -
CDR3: CASGRTGANTGELFF

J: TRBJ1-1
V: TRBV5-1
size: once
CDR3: CASTGDTEAFF

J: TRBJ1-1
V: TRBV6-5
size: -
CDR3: CASSYSKGGDTEAFF

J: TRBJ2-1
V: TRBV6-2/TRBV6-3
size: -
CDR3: CASSQGLAGGGQFF

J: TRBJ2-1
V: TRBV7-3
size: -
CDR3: CASSRTGGVEQFF

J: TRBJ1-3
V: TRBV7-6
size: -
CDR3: CASSLGGVDTIYF

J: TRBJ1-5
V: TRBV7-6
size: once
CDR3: CASSGTGNQPQHF

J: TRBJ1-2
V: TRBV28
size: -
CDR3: CASKGTPNYGYTF

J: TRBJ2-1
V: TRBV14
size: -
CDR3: CASSQGLAPNLDYNEQFF

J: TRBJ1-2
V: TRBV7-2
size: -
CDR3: CASSLVRGGYTF

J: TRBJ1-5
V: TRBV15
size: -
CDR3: CATSLRVDGNQPQHF

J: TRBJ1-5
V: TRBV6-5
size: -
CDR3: CAARRGEGQPQHF

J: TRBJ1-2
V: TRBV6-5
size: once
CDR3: CASREGAYYGYTF

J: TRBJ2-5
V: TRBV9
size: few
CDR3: CASSVTSDALWETQYF

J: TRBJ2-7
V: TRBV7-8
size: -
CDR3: CASSLASGSDEQYF

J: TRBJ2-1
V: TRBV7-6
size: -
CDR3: CASSLGSGRTYNEQFF

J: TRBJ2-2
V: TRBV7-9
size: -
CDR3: CASTGTGGTGAGELFF

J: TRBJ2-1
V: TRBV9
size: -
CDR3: CASSVGQGGPNEQFF

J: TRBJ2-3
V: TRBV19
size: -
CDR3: CASRMTSVTRADTQYF

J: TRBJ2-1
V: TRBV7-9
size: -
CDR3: CASSPDSHEQFF

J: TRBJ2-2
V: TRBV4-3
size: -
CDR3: CASSQVTSGISNTGELFF

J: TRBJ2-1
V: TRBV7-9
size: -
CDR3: CASSGSGSSYNEQFF

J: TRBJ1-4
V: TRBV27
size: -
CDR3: CASSGTGNMEKLFF

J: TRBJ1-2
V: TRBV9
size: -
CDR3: CASSTRTGYGYTF

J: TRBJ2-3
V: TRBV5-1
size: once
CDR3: CASSYLAGVSTDTQYF

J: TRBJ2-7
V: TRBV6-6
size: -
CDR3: CASSYSNGGVGYEQYF